The clone carrying this TCR beta chain was detected only a few times. Trimming shortened V by 2 bases and J by 1 base, and 8 bases separated the two germline ends. Germline assignment: CDR1 KGHSH and CDR2 LQKENI. The CDR3 is made up of 15 amino acids. This record belongs to a study of blood T cell repertoires in COVID-19. The repertoire was sequenced with immunoSEQ multiplex PCR; TCRdb's copy has only in-frame clones and lacks some. The sample lists more than 90,000 clones; 70% to 85% were seen once. The chain has TRBV18 and TRBJ2-2; D is possibly TRBD2 (5 bases). The specimen sequenced was peripheral blood. This clonotype was sampled from a woman aged 60-70 years in a cohort sampled during active or convalescent COVID-19. Here the CDR3 reads CASSPFEGNTGELFF. The CDR3 DNA sequence: TGTGCCAGCTCACCATTCGAGGGGAACACCGGGGAGCTGTTTTTT.